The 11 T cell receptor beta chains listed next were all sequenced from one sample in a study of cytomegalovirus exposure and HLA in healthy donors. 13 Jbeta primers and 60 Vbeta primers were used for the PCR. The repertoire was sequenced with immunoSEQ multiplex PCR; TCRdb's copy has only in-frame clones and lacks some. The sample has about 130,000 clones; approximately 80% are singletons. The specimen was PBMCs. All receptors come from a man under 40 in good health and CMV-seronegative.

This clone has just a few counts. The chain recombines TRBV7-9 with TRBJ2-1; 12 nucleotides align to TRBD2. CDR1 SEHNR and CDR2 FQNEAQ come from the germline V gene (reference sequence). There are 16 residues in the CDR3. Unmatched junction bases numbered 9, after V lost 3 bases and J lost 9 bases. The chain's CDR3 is CASSFRATSGRSEQFF. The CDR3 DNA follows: TGTGCCAGCAGCTTCCGAGCGACTAGCGGGAGATCTGAGCAGTTCTTC.

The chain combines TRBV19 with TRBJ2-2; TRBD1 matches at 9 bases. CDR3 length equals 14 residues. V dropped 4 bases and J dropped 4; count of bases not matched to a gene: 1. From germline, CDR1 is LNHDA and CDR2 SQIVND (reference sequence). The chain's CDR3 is CASSRQGGTGELFF. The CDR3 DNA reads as TGTGCCAGTAGTAGACAGGGGGGCACCGGGGAGCTGTTTTTT.

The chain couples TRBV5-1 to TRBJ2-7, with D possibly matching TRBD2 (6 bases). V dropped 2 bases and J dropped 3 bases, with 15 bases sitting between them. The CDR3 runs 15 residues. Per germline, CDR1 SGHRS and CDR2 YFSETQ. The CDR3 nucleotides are TGCGCCAGCAGCTTCCGACCGGGAGCGGGCTACGAGCAGTACTTC. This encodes CASSFRPGAGYEQYF. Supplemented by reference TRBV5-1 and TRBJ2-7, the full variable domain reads KAGVTQTPRYLIKTRGQQVTLSCSPISGHRSVSWYQQTPGQGLQFLFEYFSETQRNKGNFPGRFSGRQFSNSRSEMNVSTLELGDSALYLCASSFRPGAGYEQYFGPGTRLTVT.

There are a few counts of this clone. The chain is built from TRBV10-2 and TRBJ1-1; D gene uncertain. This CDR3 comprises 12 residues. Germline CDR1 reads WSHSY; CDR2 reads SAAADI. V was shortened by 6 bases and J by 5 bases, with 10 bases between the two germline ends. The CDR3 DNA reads TGCGCCAGCAGCATCGACGGGACTGAAGCTTTCTTT. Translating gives CASSIDGTEAFF.

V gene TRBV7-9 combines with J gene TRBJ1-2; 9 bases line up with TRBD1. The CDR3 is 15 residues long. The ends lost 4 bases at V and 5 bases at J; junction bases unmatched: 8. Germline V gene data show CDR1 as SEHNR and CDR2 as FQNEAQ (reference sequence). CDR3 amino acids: CASSSRDRVGYGYTF. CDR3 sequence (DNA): TGTGCCAGCAGCTCACGGGACAGGGTGGGATATGGCTACACCTTC.

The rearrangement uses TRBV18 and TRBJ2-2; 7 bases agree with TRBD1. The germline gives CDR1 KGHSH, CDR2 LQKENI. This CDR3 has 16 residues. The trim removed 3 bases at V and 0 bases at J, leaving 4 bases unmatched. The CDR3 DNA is TGTGCCAGCTCACCCGCAGGGGGAGCGAACACCGGGGAGCTGTTTTTT. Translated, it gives CASSPAGGANTGELFF.

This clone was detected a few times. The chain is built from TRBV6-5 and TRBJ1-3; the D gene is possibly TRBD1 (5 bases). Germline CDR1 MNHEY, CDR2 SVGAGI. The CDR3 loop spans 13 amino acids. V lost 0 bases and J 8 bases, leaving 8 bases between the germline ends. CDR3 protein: CASSYSWGDTIYF. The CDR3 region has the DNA TGTGCCAGCAGTTACTCATGGGGGGACACCATATATTTT.

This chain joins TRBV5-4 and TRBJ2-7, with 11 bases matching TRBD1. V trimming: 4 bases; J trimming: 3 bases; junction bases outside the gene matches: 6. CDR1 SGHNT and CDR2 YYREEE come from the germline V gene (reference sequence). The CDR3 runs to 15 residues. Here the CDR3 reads CASSQTGTGGYEQYF. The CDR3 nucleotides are TGTGCCAGCAGCCAAACCGGGACAGGGGGCTACGAGCAGTACTTC. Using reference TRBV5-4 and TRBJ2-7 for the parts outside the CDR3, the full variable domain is ETGVTQSPTHLIKTRGQQVTLRCSSQSGHNTVSWYQQALGQGPQFIFQYYREEENGRGNFPPRFSGLQFPNYSSELNVNALELDDSALYLCASSQTGTGGYEQYFGPGTRLTVT.

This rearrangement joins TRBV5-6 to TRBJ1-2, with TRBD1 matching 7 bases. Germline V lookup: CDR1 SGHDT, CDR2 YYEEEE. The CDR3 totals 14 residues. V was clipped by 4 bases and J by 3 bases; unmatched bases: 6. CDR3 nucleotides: TGTGCCAGCAGCACCGGGACAGAGGACTATGGCTACACCTTC. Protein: CASSTGTEDYGYTF.

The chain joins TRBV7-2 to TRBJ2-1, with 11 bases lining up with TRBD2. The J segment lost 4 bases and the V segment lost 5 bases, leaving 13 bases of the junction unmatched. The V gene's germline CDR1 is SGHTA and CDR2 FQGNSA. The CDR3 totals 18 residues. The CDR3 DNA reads TGTGCCAGCAGCCTGGAACCCGGGACTAGCGGACAATACAATGAGCAGTTCTTC. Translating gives CASSLEPGTSGQYNEQFF.

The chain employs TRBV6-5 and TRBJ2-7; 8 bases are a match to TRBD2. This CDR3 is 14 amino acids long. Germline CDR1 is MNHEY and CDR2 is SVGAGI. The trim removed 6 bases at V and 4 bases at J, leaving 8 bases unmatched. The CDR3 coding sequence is TGTGCCAGCAGCCCGAGCGGGAGCTATTACGAGCAGTACTTC. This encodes CASSPSGSYYEQYF.